This T cell receptor beta chain was sequenced for a study of radiotherapy plus CTLA-4 blockade in lung cancer (dated by TCRdb to the late 2010s). Turning to the overall study: Among the enrolled patients, approximately 17% had an objective response, and roughly 30% reached disease control. Overall results and qualifications from the work: The strongest predictors of response were reported to be early dynamic shifts in blood T cell clones along with a rise in serum interferon-beta following radiation. After treatment with radiotherapy and ipilimumab, TCR clones that came from tumors expanded in the peripheral blood.

The library was produced with the immunoSEQ multiplex PCR assay. As stored in TCRdb, this immuneACCESS dataset retains in-frame rearrangements with V and J assigned. A fraction of the clones does not appear; measured against another copy, unresolved V genes explain less than half of the discrepancy, and the remainder lacks a known reason. Here the sample has 30,000 or so clones; roughly 71% occur a single time. Less than 4% of the sample comes from the top ten. With regard to this clone: No antigen is known for it. Per-base qualities were not stored, and no clone one base away is much larger.

Focal radiation therapy combined with CTLA-4 blockade (ipilimumab) was tested in patients with chemo-refractory metastatic non-small-cell lung cancer. V loses 5 bases, J loses 3 bases, and the germline ends lie 5 bases apart. The cysteine opens and the phenylalanine closes a CDR3 of 12 amino acids. The DNA shown is the 36-base CDR3, in frame from base 1. The germline V gene encodes CDR1 SGHAT and CDR2 FQNNGV. Sequencing was performed on peripheral blood, taken from a patient treated with radiotherapy plus ipilimumab. The clonotype comes from a human donor with non-small cell lung cancer who had stable disease on radiotherapy plus ipilimumab. The V gene is TRBV11-2 and the J gene is TRBJ1-3, with the D gene call left open. The base sequence is TGTGCCAGCAGCCAACTTGGAAACACCATATATTTT. This gives the protein CASSQLGNTIYF.